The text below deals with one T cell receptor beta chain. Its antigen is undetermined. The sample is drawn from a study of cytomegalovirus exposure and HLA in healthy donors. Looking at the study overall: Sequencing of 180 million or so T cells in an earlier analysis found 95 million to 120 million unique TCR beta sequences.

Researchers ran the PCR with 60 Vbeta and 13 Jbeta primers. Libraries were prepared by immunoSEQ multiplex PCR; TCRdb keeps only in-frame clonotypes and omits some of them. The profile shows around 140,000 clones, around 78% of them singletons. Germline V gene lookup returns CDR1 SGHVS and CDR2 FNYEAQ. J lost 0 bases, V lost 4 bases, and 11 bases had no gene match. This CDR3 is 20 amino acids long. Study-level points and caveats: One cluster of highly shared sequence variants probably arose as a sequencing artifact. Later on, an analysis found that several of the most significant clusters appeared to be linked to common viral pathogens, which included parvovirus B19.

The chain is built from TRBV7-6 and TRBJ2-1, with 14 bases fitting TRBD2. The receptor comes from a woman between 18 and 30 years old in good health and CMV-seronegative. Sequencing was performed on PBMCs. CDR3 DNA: TGTGCCAGCAGCTCCCCGGGACTAGCGGGGGCTAAGAGCTCCTACAATGAGCAGTTCTTC. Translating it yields CASSSPGLAGAKSSYNEQFF.